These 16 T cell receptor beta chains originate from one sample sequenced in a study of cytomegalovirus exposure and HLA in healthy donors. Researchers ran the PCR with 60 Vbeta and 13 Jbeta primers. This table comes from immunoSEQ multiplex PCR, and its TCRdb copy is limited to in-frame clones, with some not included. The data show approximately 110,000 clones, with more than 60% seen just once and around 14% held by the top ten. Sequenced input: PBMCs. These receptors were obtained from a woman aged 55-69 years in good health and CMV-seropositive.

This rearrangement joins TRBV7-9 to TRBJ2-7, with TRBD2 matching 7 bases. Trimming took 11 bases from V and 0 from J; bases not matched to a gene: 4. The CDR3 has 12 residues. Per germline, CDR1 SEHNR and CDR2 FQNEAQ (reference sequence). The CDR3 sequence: CAGGGGSYEQYF. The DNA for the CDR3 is TGTGCCGGCGGCGGGGGCTCCTACGAGCAGTACTTC.

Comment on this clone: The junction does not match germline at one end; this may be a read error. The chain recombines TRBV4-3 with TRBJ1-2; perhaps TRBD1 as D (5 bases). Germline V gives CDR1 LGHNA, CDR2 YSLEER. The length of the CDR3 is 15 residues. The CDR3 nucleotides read TGCGCCGGCAGCCAAGTGCGGGGCTTCTTCTATGGCTACACCTTC. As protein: CAGSQVRGFFYGYTF.

CDR3 DNA: TGCGCCAGCAGCCAAGAAGGACAGGGGGACACTGAAGCTTTCTTT. It is translated as CASSQEGQGDTEAFF. The chain combines TRBV4-3 with TRBJ1-1, with 10 nucleotides matching TRBD1. Looked up from germline, CDR1 is LGHNA and CDR2 is YSLEER. The CDR3 runs to 15 residues. V shed 0 bases and J 3 bases; nucleotides not matched to a gene: 1.

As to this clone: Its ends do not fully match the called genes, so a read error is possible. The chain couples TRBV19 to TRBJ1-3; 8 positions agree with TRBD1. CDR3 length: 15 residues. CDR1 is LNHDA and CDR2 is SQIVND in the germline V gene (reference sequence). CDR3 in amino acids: CASSMDRASENTTYF. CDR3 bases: TGTGCCAGTAGTATGGACAGGGCGAGTGAAAACACCACATATTTT.

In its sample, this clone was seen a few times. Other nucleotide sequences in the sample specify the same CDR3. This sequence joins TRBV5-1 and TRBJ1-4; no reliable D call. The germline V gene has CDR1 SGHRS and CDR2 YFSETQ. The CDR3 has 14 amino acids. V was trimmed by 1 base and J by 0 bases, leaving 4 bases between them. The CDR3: CASSLLSTNEKLFF. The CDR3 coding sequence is TGCGCCAGCAGCTTGCTCTCAACTAATGAAAAACTGTTTTTT.

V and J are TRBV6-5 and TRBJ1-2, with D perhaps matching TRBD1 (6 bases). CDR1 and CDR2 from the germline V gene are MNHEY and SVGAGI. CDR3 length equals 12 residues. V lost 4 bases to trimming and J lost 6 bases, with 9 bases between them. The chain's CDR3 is CASSLQGDGYTF. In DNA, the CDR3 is TGTGCCAGCAGTTTACAGGGTGATGGCTACACCTTC.

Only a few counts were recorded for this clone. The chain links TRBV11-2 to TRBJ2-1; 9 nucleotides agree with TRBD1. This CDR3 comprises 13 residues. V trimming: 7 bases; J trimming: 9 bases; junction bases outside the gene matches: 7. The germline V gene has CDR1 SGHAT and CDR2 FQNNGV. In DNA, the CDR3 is TGTGCCAGCACTCGGACAGGGGCGCGTGAGCAGTTCTTC. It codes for CASTRTGAREQFF. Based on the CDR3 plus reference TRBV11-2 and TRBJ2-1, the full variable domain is EAGVAQSPRYKIIEKRQSVAFWCNPISGHATLYWYQQILGQGPKLLIQFQNNGVVDDSQLPKDRFSAERLKGVDSTLKIQPAKLEDSAVYLCASTRTGAREQFFGPGTRLTVL.

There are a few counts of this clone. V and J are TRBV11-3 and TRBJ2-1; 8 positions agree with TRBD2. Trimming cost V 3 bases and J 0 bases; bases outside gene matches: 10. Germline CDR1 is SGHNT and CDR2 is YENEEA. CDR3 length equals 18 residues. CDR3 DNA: TGTGCCAGCAGCTTGGGTCTAGCGGGTCCGAGCTCCTACAATGAGCAGTTCTTC. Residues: CASSLGLAGPSSYNEQFF.

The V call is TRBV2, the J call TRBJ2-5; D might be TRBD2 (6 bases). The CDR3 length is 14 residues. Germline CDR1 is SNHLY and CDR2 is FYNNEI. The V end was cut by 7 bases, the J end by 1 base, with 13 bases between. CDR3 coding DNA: TGTGCCAGCAAACCCCTAGCGACCCAAGAGACCCAGTACTTC. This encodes CASKPLATQETQYF.

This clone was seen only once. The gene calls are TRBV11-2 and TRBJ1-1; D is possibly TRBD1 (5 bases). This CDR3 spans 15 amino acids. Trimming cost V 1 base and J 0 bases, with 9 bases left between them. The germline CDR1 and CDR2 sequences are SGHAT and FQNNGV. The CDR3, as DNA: TGTGCCAGCAGCTTAGTACCAGGGTTGAACACTGAAGCTTTCTTT. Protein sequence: CASSLVPGLNTEAFF.

In DNA, the CDR3 is TGCGCCAGCAGCCTTGGGGAGAGAGAGACCCAGTACTTC. Its protein is CASSLGERETQYF. The chain carries TRBV5-1 and TRBJ2-5; perhaps TRBD2 as D (5 bases). This CDR3 has 13 amino acids. Looked up from germline, CDR1 is SGHRS and CDR2 is YFSETQ. The V end lost 4 bases, the J end lost 4 bases, and 11 bases lay between the germline ends.

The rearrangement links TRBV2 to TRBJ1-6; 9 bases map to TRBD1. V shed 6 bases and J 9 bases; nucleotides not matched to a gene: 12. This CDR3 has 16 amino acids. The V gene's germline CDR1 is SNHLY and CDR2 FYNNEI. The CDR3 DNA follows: TGTGCCAGCAGCGGAAACAGGGGGACAGGGATTTCACCCCTCCACTTT. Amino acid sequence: CASSGNRGTGISPLHF.

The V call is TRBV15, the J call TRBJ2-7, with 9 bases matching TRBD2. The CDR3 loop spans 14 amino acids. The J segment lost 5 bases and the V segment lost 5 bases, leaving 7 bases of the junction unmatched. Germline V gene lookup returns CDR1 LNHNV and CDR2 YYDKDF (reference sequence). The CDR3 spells CATSGVAGVNEQYF. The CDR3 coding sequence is TGTGCCACCAGCGGAGTAGCGGGAGTTAACGAGCAGTACTTC.

The CDR3 loop reads CASSLAGTRDSNTDTQYF. In nucleotides, the CDR3 is TGTGCCAGCAGCTTAGCGGGAACCCGGGACTCCAACACAGATACGCAGTATTTT. This sequence joins TRBV7-9 and TRBJ2-3; tentatively, D is TRBD2 (6 bases). Germline-derived CDR1 and CDR2 are SEHNR and FQNEAQ (reference sequence). This CDR3 region has 18 residues. Trimming shortened V by 0 bases and J by 2 bases, and 18 bases separated the two germline ends.

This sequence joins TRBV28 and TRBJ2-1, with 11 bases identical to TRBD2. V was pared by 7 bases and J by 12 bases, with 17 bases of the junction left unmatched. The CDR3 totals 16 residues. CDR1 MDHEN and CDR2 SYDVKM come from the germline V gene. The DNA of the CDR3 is TGTGCCAGCACCGATAGCGGGAGGGACCTCAATGAAGGGCAGTTCTTC. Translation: CASTDSGRDLNEGQFF.

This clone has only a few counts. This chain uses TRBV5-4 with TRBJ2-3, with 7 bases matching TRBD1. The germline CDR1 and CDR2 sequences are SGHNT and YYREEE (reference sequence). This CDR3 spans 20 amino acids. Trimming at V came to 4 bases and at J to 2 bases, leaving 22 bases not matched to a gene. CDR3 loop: CASSPGTDKGHPSYTDTQYF. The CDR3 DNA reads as TGTGCCAGCAGCCCCGGGACAGACAAAGGTCACCCCTCTTACACAGATACGCAGTATTTT.